Listed below are T cell receptor beta chains from one sample, sequenced in a study of cytomegalovirus exposure and HLA in healthy donors. Clones were read by immunoSEQ multiplex PCR, and TCRdb kept only the in-frame ones, dropping some. Of 110,000 to 150,000 clones in the sample, 80% are singletons; the top ten hold 4.5%. Material for sequencing was PBMCs. The receptors were gathered from a man aged 40-50 years in good health and CMV-seronegative. The CDR3 runs from the conserved cysteine through the conserved F or W. A D gene is named only where the DNA matches it firmly. Expanded clones get a size class; other rows say once, few or many, or leave the size out.

v_gene	d_gene	len	j_gene	abundance	CDR3aa	CDR3nt
TRBV11-3	-	14	TRBJ2-1	-	CASSDSYSYNEQFF	TGTGCCAGCAGCGACAGTTACTCCTACAATGAGCAGTTCTTC
TRBV7-9	-	15	TRBJ1-2	-	CASSRGSGASYGYTF	TGTGCCAGCAGCCGAGGGTCCGGTGCTTCCTATGGCTACACCTTC
TRBV6-4	-	15	TRBJ1-6	-	CASSQESSYNSPLHF	TGTGCCAGCAGCCAGGAAAGCTCCTATAATTCACCCCTCCACTTT
TRBV7-2	-	14	TRBJ2-7	few	CASSLLEGVYEQYF	TGTGCCAGCAGCCTGCTTGAAGGGGTCTACGAGCAGTACTTC
TRBV4-1	TRBD1	18	TRBJ2-3	-	CASSHLRGGATGTDTQYF	TGCGCCAGCAGCCACCTACGAGGGGGCGCTACCGGAACAGATACGCAGTATTTT
TRBV19	TRBD2	15	TRBJ2-1	-	CASSRLAGGYNEQFF	TGTGCCAGTAGCCGACTAGCGGGGGGTTACAATGAGCAGTTCTTC
TRBV7-6	-	13	TRBJ2-2	-	CASSLGEGGELFF	TGTGCCAGCAGCTTGGGCGAAGGCGGGGAGCTGTTTTTT
TRBV11-2	TRBD1	13	TRBJ2-3	-	CASTRDRGDTQYF	TGTGCCAGCACGCGGGACAGGGGAGATACGCAGTATTTT
TRBV27	-	14	TRBJ1-2	-	CASSPRQANYGYTF	TGTGCCAGCAGTCCCCGACAGGCTAACTATGGCTACACCTTC
TRBV13	TRBD2	16	TRBJ2-5	-	CASSSRTSGGLETQYF	TGTGCCAGCAGCTCCCGGACTAGCGGGGGGCTCGAGACCCAGTACTTC
TRBV5-4	-	14	TRBJ2-7	-	CASSSRDSPYEQYF	TGTGCCAGCAGCTCGAGGGACTCGCCCTACGAGCAGTACTTC
TRBV5-4	-	15	TRBJ2-6	-	CASSFPGRGANVLTF	TGTGCCAGCAGCTTTCCAGGGCGAGGGGCCAACGTCCTGACTTTC
TRBV6-6	TRBD2	16	TRBJ2-4	-	CASSGTSGGFKNIQYF	TGTGCCAGCAGTGGGACTAGCGGGGGTTTCAAAAACATTCAGTACTTC
TRBV5-1	TRBD2	14	TRBJ2-5	-	CASSLGTGGETQYF	TGCGCCAGCAGCTTGGGAACGGGAGGAGAGACCCAGTACTTC
TRBV19	TRBD1	15	TRBJ1-5	-	CASSISGQGRQPQHF	TGTGCCAGTAGTATATCGGGACAGGGTCGGCAGCCCCAGCATTTT
TRBV29-1	TRBD1	14	TRBJ1-2	-	CSVLPQRQGGGYTF	TGCAGCGTACTTCCACAGAGACAGGGGGGAGGCTACACCTTC
TRBV9	-	13	TRBJ1-6	-	CASSQGQPSPLHF	TGTGCCAGCAGCCAGGGGCAGCCTTCACCCCTCCACTTT
TRBV19	-	13	TRBJ2-1	once	CASKKQVSNEQFF	TGTGCCAGTAAAAAACAGGTATCCAATGAGCAGTTCTTC
TRBV6-5	-	13	TRBJ1-5	-	CASTTGYEQPQHF	TGTGCCAGCACTACAGGGTACGAACAGCCCCAGCATTTT
TRBV4-3	TRBD2	13	TRBJ2-7	-	CASSQEAGYEQYF	TGCGCCAGCAGCCAAGAAGCGGGGTACGAGCAGTACTTC
TRBV5-1	-	15	TRBJ1-4	once	CASTETGQANEKLFF	TGCGCCAGCACCGAAACAGGGCAAGCTAATGAAAAACTGTTTTTT
TRBV27	-	17	TRBJ1-3	-	CASSLYGGDRTGNTIYF	TGTGCCAGCAGTTTATATGGAGGGGATAGAACTGGAAACACCATATATTTT
TRBV6-1	TRBD1	15	TRBJ2-7	-	CASTLTGTGGYEQYF	TGTGCCAGCACTCTAACCGGGACAGGCGGCTACGAGCAGTACTTC
TRBV27	-	13	TRBJ2-3	-	CASSLNRGDTQYF	TGTGCCAGCAGTTTAAATCGCGGAGATACGCAGTATTTT
TRBV6-5	-	15	TRBJ1-2	-	CASSYSAVGLRGYTF	TGTGCCAGCAGTTACTCGGCGGTCGGATTAAGGGGCTACACCTTC
TRBV29-1	TRBD1	14	TRBJ1-5	-	CSAWTGMGNQPQHF	TGCAGCGCATGGACAGGAATGGGCAATCAGCCCCAGCATTTT
TRBV5-1	-	14	TRBJ2-7	once	CASSLDRNSYEQYF	TGCGCCAGCAGCTTGGACAGGAACTCCTACGAGCAGTACTTC
TRBV7-2	-	15	TRBJ1-2	-	CASSAQGALDYGYTF	TGTGCCAGCAGCGCCCAGGGCGCCCTGGACTATGGCTACACCTTC
TRBV6-5	-	14	TRBJ2-5	-	CASSYLGPFGEQYF	TGTGCCAGCAGTTACCTGGGCCCGTTTGGTGAGCAGTACTTC
TRBV18	-	17	TRBJ1-5	once	CASSPSQGNPAYQPQHF	TGTGCCAGCTCACCCTCCCAGGGGAACCCGGCATATCAGCCCCAGCATTTT
TRBV28	-	16	TRBJ2-4	-	CASSLPGAAAKNIQYF	TGTGCCAGCAGTTTACCAGGGGCCGCAGCCAAAAACATTCAGTACTTC
TRBV9	-	12	TRBJ1-3	-	CASGEYGNTIYF	TGTGCCAGTGGAGAGTACGGAAACACCATATATTTT
TRBV12-5	-	13	TRBJ2-7	-	CASGHDSSYEQYF	TGTGCTAGTGGCCACGACAGCTCCTACGAGCAGTACTTC
TRBV7-2	-	14	TRBJ1-1	-	CASSSSPGGTEAFF	TGTGCCAGCAGCTCATCCCCCGGGGGCACTGAAGCTTTCTTT
TRBV5-1	TRBD2	14	TRBJ2-5	once	CASKPLGLEETQYF	TGCGCCAGCAAACCCCTGGGACTAGAGGAGACCCAGTACTTC
TRBV10-3	-	14	TRBJ1-4	few	CAISEGLSGEKLFF	TGTGCCATCAGTGAGGGTTTGTCGGGTGAAAAACTGTTTTTT
TRBV29-1	-	12	TRBJ2-1	-	CSVERQANEQFF	TGCAGCGTTGAAAGGCAGGCCAATGAGCAGTTCTTC